This T cell receptor beta chain was retrieved from a study of human T cells and chemical hapten exposure. Study background: Patches with 0.01% DPC went on the upper back, and the tests were read at 6 days. A mostly female patient group had alopecia areata, totalis or universalis. Across samples, TCR yields varied, mostly owing to small differences in pooled library volumes.

This clonotype came up a few times. The CDR3 extends over 13 amino acids. Trimming removed 4 bases at V and 5 bases at J, with 11 bases between. Germline V gene lookup returns CDR1 SNHLY and CDR2 FYNNEI. Described time point: patch test 2, 6 weeks after DPC sensitization. Treatment defined: therapeutic diphenylcyclopropenone sensitization with weekly scalp DPC. TCRdb re-called the RACE reads with MiXCR, one entry per CDR3 protein. The sample lists about 84,000 distinct CDR3 sequences, roughly 10% occurring once. The chain has TRBV2 and TRBJ2-5; D not resolved. This TCR was recovered from a woman aged 45-65 years with alopecia areata. Some clones in this sample may be carry-over from other donors' samples. Material: whole blood, obtained in connection with sensitization to the hapten diphenylcyclopropenone (DPC). The CDR3 reads CASSVRPLETQYF. As DNA, the CDR3 is TGTGCCAGCAGTGTTCGTCCGCTTGAGACCCAGTACTTC.